This T cell receptor beta chain was retrieved from a study of T cell changes during pregnancy in multiple sclerosis. Trimming shortened V by 0 bases and J by 6 bases, and 9 bases separated the two germline ends. The CDR3 contains 14 residues. Germline V lookup: CDR1 SGDLS, CDR2 YYNGEE. This clone was counted a single time. Profiling relied on immunoSEQ multiplex PCR, and the TCRdb table lists in-frame clones only, not all of them. The table has about 55,000 clones, 85% to 90% seen once; the top ten hold 0.58%. The TCR originated in a female donor with multiple sclerosis, enrolled in a pregnancy study. This chain uses TRBV9 with TRBJ2-2, with TRBD1 as a possible D gene (5 bases). Sequenced here: CD4+ T cells from peripheral blood mononuclear cells, sampled in the first trimester of pregnancy. The CDR3 DNA reads TGTGCCAGCAGCGTAGCTCAGGGCGCCGGGGAGCTGTTTTTT. Translation gives CASSVAQGAGELFF.